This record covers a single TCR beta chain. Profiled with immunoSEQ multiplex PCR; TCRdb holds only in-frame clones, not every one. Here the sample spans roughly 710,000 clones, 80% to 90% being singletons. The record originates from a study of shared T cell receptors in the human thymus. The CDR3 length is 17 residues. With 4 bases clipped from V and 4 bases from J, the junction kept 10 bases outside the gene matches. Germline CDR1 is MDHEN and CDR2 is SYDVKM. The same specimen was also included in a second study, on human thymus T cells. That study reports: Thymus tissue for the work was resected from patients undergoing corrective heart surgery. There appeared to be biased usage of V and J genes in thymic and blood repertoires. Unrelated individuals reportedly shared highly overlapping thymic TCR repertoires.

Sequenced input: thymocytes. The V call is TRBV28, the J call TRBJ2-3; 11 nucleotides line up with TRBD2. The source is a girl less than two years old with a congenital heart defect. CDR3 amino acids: CASSCAETSGDPDTQYF. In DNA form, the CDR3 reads TGTGCCAGCAGTTGCGCAGAGACTAGCGGGGACCCAGATACGCAGTATTTT.